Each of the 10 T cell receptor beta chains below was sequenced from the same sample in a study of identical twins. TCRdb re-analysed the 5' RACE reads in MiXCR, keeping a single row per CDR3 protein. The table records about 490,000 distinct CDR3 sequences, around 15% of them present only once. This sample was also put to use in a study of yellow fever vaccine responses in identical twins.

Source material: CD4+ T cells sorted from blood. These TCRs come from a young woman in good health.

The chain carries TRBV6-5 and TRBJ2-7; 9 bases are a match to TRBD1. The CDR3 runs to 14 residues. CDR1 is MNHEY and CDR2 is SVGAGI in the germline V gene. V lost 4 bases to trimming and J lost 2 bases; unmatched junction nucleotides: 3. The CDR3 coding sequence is TGTGCCAGCAGTTTAGGACAGGGGCCCTACGAGCAGTACGTC. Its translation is CASSLGQGPYEQYV.

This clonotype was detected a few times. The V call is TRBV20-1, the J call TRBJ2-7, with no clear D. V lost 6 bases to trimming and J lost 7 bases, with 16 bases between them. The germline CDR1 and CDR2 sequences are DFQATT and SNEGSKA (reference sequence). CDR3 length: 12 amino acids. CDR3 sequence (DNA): TGCAGTGCCCCCACGGGTATAGGTGAGCAGTACTTC. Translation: CSAPTGIGEQYF.

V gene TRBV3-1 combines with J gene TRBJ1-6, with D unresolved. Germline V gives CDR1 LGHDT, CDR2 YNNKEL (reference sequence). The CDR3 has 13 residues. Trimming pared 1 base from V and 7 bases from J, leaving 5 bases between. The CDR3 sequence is CASSQVRNSPLHF. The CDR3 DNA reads TGTGCCAGCAGCCAAGTACGGAATTCACCCCTCCACTTT.

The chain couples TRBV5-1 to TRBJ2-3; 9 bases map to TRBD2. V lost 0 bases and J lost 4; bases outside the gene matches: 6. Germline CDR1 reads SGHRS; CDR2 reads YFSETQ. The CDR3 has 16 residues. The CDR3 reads CASSLDLAGEADTQYF. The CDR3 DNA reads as TGCGCCAGCAGCTTGGATTTAGCGGGAGAGGCAGATACGCAGTATTTT. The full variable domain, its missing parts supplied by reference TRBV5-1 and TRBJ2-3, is KAGVTQTPRYLIKTRGQQVTLSCSPISGHRSVSWYQQTPGQGLQFLFEYFSETQRNKGNFPGRFSGRQFSNSRSEMNVSTLELGDSALYLCASSLDLAGEADTQYFGPGTRLTVL.

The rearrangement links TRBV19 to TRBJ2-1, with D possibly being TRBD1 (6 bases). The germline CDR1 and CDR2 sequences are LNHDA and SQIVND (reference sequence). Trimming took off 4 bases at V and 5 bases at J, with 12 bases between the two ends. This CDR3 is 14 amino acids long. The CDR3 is CASSTGQSHNEQFF. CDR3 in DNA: TGTGCCAGTAGTACAGGACAGTCCCACAATGAGCAGTTCTTC.

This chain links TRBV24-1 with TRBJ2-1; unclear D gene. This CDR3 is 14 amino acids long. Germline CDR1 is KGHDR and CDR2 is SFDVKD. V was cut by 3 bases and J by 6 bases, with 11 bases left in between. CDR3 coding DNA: TGTGCCACCAGTGATCAGAGCTACAGCAATGAGCAGTTCTTC. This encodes CATSDQSYSNEQFF.

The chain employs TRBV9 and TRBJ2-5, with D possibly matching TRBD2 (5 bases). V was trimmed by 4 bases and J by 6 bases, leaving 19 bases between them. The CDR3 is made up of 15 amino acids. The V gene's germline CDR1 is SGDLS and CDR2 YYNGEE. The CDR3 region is CASSSLGGSFQTQYF. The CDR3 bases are TGTGCCAGCAGCTCCCTGGGCGGGTCTTTTCAGACCCAGTACTTC.

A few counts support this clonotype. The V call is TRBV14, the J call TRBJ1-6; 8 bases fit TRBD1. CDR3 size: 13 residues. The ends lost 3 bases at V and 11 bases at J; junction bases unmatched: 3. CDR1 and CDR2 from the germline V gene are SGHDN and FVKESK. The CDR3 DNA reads TGTGCCAGCAGCCAGGACAGGGTAACACCCCTCCACTTT. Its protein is CASSQDRVTPLHF.

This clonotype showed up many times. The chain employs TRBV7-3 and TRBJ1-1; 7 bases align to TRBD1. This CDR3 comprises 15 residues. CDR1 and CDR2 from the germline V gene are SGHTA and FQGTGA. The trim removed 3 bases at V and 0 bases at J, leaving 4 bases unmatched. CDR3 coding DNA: TGTGCCAGCAGCTTGGGAGGGGGCTTGAACACTGAAGCTTTCTTT. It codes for CASSLGGGLNTEAFF. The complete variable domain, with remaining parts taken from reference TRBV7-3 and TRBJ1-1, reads GAGVSQTPSNKVTEKGKYVELRCDPISGHTALYWYRQSLGQGPEFLIYFQGTGAADDSGLPNDRFFAVRPEGSVSTLKIQRTERGDSAVYLCASSLGGGLNTEAFFGQGTRLTVV.

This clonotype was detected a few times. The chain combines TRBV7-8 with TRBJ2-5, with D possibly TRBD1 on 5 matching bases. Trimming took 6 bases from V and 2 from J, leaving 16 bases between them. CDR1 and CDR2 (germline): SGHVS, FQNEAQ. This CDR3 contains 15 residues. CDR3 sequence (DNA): TGTGCCAGCAGACCAGGGTTAAGGGGACAAGAGACCCAGTACTTC. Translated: CASRPGLRGQETQYF.